This entry concerns a single TCR beta chain. Its target is unknown. This specimen comes from a study of cytomegalovirus exposure and HLA in healthy donors. Overall study results and limits: Several of the most significant clusters appeared linked to common viral pathogens, based on a later analysis. Other equally common chains were less clonally expanded than HLA-associated TCR beta chains, a later analysis showed. Presence/absence comparisons presumed near-even sequencing depth among donors.

Researchers ran the PCR with 60 Vbeta and 13 Jbeta primers. Sequencing was performed with immunoSEQ multiplex PCR; in TCRdb, only in-frame clones are kept and a portion is missing. The sample has approximately 180,000 clones; the top ten hold 6.5%. V was cut by 4 bases and J by 1 base, with 16 bases left in between. Germline assignment: CDR1 MNHEY and CDR2 SVGAGI. The CDR3 covers 16 residues. Despite likely unrecorded immune exposures, the donors were nominally healthy at the time of sampling. The V call is TRBV6-5, the J call TRBJ1-1, with D possibly matching TRBD1 (5 bases). Material: PBMCs. The source of this sequence is a man in his thirties or forties in good health and CMV-seronegative. The CDR3 sequence is CASSSIMGGRNTEAFF. DNA for the CDR3: TGTGCCAGCAGTTCTATAATGGGGGGGAGGAACACTGAAGCTTTCTTT.